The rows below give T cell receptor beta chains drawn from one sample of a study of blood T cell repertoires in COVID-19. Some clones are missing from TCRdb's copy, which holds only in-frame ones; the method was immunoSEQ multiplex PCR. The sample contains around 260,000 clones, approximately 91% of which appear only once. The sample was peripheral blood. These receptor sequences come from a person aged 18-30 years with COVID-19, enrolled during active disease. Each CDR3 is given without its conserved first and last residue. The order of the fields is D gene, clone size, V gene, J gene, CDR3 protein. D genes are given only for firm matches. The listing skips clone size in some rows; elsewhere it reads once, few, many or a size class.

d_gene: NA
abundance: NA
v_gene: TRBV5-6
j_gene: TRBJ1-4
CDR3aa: ASSLGPRATNEKLF

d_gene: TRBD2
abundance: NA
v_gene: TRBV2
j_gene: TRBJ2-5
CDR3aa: ASSGFAGVETQY

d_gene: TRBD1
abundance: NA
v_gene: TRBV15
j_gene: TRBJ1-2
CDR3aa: ATSGGQGGYGYT

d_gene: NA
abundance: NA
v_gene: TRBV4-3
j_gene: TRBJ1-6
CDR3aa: ASSQNVRGFNSPLH

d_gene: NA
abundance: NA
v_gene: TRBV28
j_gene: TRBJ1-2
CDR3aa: ASSYRSYGYT

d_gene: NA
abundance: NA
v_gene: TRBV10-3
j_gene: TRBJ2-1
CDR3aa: AISKSDEQF

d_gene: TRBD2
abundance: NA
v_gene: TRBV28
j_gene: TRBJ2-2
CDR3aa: ASSLGGRVGELF

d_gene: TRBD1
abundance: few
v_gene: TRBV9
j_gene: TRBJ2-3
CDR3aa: ASSGGQGVPTDTQY

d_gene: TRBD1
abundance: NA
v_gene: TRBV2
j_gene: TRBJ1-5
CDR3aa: ASRMTGPNQPQH

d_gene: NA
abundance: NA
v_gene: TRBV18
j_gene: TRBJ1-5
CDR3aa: ASSPEVNQPQH

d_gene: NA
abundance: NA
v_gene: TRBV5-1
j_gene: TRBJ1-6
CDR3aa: ASSLESPQSSSPLH

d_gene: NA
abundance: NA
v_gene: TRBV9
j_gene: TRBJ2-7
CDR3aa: ASSGSGSYEQY

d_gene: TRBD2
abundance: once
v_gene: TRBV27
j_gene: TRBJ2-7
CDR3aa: ASSPGTSGRGTEQY

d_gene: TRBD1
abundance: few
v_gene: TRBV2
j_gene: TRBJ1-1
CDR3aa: ASSIGQGTTEAF

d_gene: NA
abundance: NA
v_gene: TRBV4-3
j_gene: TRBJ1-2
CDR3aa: ASSEDAGDRFSYGYT

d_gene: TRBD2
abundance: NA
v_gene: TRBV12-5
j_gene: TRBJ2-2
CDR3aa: ASGSAGLVNTGELF

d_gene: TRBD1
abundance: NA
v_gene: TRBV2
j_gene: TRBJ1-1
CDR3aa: ASSDGGQGAEAF